This TCR beta chain is from a study of control samples from healthy donors and cancer patients. TCRdb's table, derived via immunoSEQ multiplex PCR, lists solely in-frame clones and lacks some. The table lists 78,000 or so clones, about 90% of them singletons. Trimming stripped 4 bases from V and 4 bases from J, with 5 bases between. The length of the CDR3 is 11 residues. The specimen sequenced was blood. The J gene is TRBJ2-7, the V gene TRBV12-3 or TRBV12-4; D ambiguous. This TCR was recovered from a woman aged 45-60 years in good health. CDR3 nucleotide sequence: TGTGCCAGCAGTTCTAGGTACGAGCAGTACTTC. As protein: CASSSRYEQYF.